Listed below are T cell receptor beta chains from one sample, sequenced in a study of human T cells and chemical hapten exposure. One entry per CDR3 protein, called by TCRdb with MiXCR from the RACE reads. Of nearly 350,000 distinct CDR3 sequences listed, approximately 6.9% are singletons. Sequenced here: whole blood, sampled in connection with sensitization to the hapten diphenylcyclopropenone (DPC). The source is a young woman with alopecia areata. Some clones in this sample may be carry-over from other donors' samples. CDR3s include the opening cysteine and the closing phenylalanine or tryptophan. D genes are given only for firm matches. Some rows have no size entry. The others give once, few or many, or a class for an expanded clone.

abundance: few
v_gene: TRBV20-1
len: 13
j_gene: TRBJ1-1
d_gene: -
CDR3aa: CSTRGRLNTEAFF
CDR3nt: TGCAGTACTCGTGGGCGTTTGAACACTGAAGCTTTCTTT

abundance: many
v_gene: TRBV5-1
len: 15
j_gene: TRBJ2-1
d_gene: -
CDR3aa: CASTAAGARGNEQFF
CDR3nt: TGCGCCAGCACCGCGGCGGGGGCCAGGGGGAATGAGCAGTTCTTC

abundance: few
v_gene: TRBV7-9
len: 13
j_gene: TRBJ2-4
d_gene: -
CDR3aa: CASSLWQVNIQYF
CDR3nt: TGTGCCAGCAGCTTATGGCAGGTCAACATTCAGTACTTC

abundance: many
v_gene: TRBV5-4
len: 13
j_gene: TRBJ2-7
d_gene: -
CDR3aa: CATTSRRSYEQYF
CDR3nt: TGTGCCACCACATCGCGGCGGTCCTACGAGCAGTACTTC

abundance: many
v_gene: TRBV29-1
len: 11
j_gene: TRBJ2-1
d_gene: TRBD2
CDR3aa: CSGTIAGEQFF
CDR3nt: TGCAGCGGAACTATAGCGGGAGAGCAGTTCTTC

abundance: many
v_gene: TRBV7-2
len: 13
j_gene: TRBJ1-4
d_gene: -
CDR3aa: CASSTGRGEKLFF
CDR3nt: TGTGCCAGCAGTACAGGGCGGGGTGAAAAACTGTTTTTT

abundance: -
v_gene: TRBV28
len: 14
j_gene: TRBJ1-6
d_gene: -
CDR3aa: CASRPYLDNSPLHF
CDR3nt: TGTGCCAGCAGACCCTACTTGGATAATTCACCCCTCCACTTT

abundance: -
v_gene: TRBV6-1
len: 16
j_gene: TRBJ1-5
d_gene: -
CDR3aa: CASSLDGRYSNQPQHF
CDR3nt: TGTGCCAGCAGTCTGGACGGAAGATATAGCAATCAGCCCCAGCATTTT

abundance: -
v_gene: TRBV10-3
len: 16
j_gene: TRBJ2-4
d_gene: -
CDR3aa: CAISTPEAGGADIQYF
CDR3nt: TGTGCCATCAGCACACCCGAGGCGGGTGGAGCTGACATTCAGTACTTC

abundance: -
v_gene: TRBV20-1
len: 19
j_gene: TRBJ2-3
d_gene: TRBD2
CDR3aa: CSARGETSGGSVGTDTQYF
CDR3nt: TGCAGTGCTAGAGGGGAGACTAGCGGGGGTTCTGTGGGCACAGATACGCAGTATTTT

abundance: few
v_gene: TRBV12-3/TRBV12-4
len: 16
j_gene: TRBJ1-4
d_gene: -
CDR3aa: CASSFFWDSTNEKLFF
CDR3nt: TGTGCCAGCAGTTTCTTCTGGGATTCAACTAATGAAAAACTGTTTTTT

abundance: -
v_gene: TRBV10-3
len: 17
j_gene: TRBJ2-6
d_gene: -
CDR3aa: CAISDQQTRSGANVLTF
CDR3nt: TGTGCCATCAGTGACCAACAGACCCGCTCTGGGGCCAACGTCCTGACTTTC

abundance: few
v_gene: TRBV4-3
len: 21
j_gene: TRBJ2-3
d_gene: TRBD2
CDR3aa: CASSRLTPGTDGGARTDTQYF
CDR3nt: TGCGCCAGCAGTCGCCTCACTCCCGGGACGGACGGGGGGGCCCGCACAGATACGCAGTATTTT

abundance: -
v_gene: TRBV24-1
len: 14
j_gene: TRBJ2-1
d_gene: -
CDR3aa: CATSRQSSYNEQFF
CDR3nt: TGTGCCACTTCGAGGCAATCCTCCTACAATGAGCAGTTCTTC

abundance: few
v_gene: TRBV20-1
len: 15
j_gene: TRBJ2-1
d_gene: TRBD2
CDR3aa: CSAMAGGASYNEQFF
CDR3nt: TGCAGTGCTATGGCGGGGGGAGCCTCCTACAATGAGCAGTTCTTC

abundance: many
v_gene: TRBV12-3/TRBV12-4
len: 18
j_gene: TRBJ2-2
d_gene: TRBD1
CDR3aa: CASSRSDRALRMAGELFF
CDR3nt: TGTGCCAGCAGCCGATCCGACAGGGCGCTTCGTATGGCCGGGGAGCTGTTTTTT

abundance: -
v_gene: TRBV5-8
len: 16
j_gene: TRBJ1-4
d_gene: -
CDR3aa: CASTWGDGATNEKLFF
CDR3nt: TGTGCCAGCACGTGGGGGGACGGAGCAACTAATGAAAAACTGTTTTTT

abundance: -
v_gene: TRBV7-2
len: 14
j_gene: TRBJ1-1
d_gene: TRBD1
CDR3aa: CASSLSTGITEAFF
CDR3nt: TGTGCCAGCAGCCTCTCGACAGGGATAACTGAAGCTTTCTTT

abundance: few
v_gene: TRBV6-2/TRBV6-3
len: 16
j_gene: TRBJ2-3
d_gene: TRBD2
CDR3aa: CASSLGLAGLTDTQYF
CDR3nt: TGTGCCAGCAGTTTGGGCCTAGCGGGACTCACAGATACGCAGTATTTT

abundance: -
v_gene: TRBV3-1
len: 16
j_gene: TRBJ1-1
d_gene: -
CDR3aa: CASSQELADGGTEAFF
CDR3nt: TGTGCCAGCAGCCAAGAGTTGGCGGATGGGGGGACTGAAGCTTTCTTT

abundance: -
v_gene: TRBV29-1
len: 14
j_gene: TRBJ2-7
d_gene: TRBD1
CDR3aa: CSVEEGQDPYEQYF
CDR3nt: TGCAGCGTTGAAGAGGGACAGGACCCCTACGAGCAGTACTTC

abundance: many
v_gene: TRBV7-2
len: 15
j_gene: TRBJ2-3
d_gene: -
CDR3aa: CASSLAPELGDTQYF
CDR3nt: TGTGCCAGCAGCTTAGCTCCGGAGCTAGGGGATACGCAGTATTTT

abundance: many
v_gene: TRBV7-2
len: 15
j_gene: TRBJ1-1
d_gene: -
CDR3aa: CASSLEGWRLTEAFF
CDR3nt: TGTGCCAGCAGCTTAGAGGGGTGGCGGCTCACTGAAGCTTTCTTT

abundance: many
v_gene: TRBV29-1
len: 16
j_gene: TRBJ1-1
d_gene: -
CDR3aa: CSVGGQGIVSFTEAFF
CDR3nt: TGCAGCGTTGGTGGTCAGGGTATAGTATCTTTCACTGAAGCTTTCTTT

abundance: -
v_gene: TRBV6-6
len: 16
j_gene: TRBJ2-1
d_gene: -
CDR3aa: CASSYSWVQVNNEQFF
CDR3nt: TGTGCCAGCAGTTACTCGTGGGTACAGGTGAACAATGAGCAGTTCTTC

abundance: few
v_gene: TRBV29-1
len: 15
j_gene: TRBJ1-3
d_gene: -
CDR3aa: CSVEAGHSTGNTIYF
CDR3nt: TGCAGCGTTGAAGCTGGTCACAGTACTGGAAACACCATATATTTT

abundance: many
v_gene: TRBV28
len: 16
j_gene: TRBJ1-4
d_gene: -
CDR3aa: CASSSISPPGGEKLFF
CDR3nt: TGTGCCAGCAGTTCCATTAGTCCACCGGGCGGAGAAAAACTGTTTTTT

abundance: -
v_gene: TRBV2
len: 14
j_gene: TRBJ1-5
d_gene: -
CDR3aa: CASSGGLLYQPQHF
CDR3nt: TGTGCCAGCAGTGGGGGGCTGCTATATCAGCCCCAGCATTTT

abundance: many
v_gene: TRBV12-3/TRBV12-4
len: 16
j_gene: TRBJ2-7
d_gene: -
CDR3aa: CASSPADSWGYYEQYF
CDR3nt: TGTGCCAGCAGTCCAGCTGACAGCTGGGGGTACTACGAGCAGTACTTC

abundance: -
v_gene: TRBV20-1
len: 13
j_gene: TRBJ1-1
d_gene: -
CDR3aa: CSAREIRVTEAFF
CDR3nt: TGCAGTGCTAGAGAAATCAGGGTAACTGAAGCTTTCTTT

abundance: -
v_gene: TRBV7-2
len: 16
j_gene: TRBJ2-3
d_gene: TRBD1
CDR3aa: CASSQQRTGGSDTQYF
CDR3nt: TGTGCCAGCAGCCAGCAAAGGACAGGGGGTAGTGATACGCAGTATTTT

abundance: -
v_gene: TRBV7-2
len: 13
j_gene: TRBJ1-1
d_gene: -
CDR3aa: CASSFVTAREAFF
CDR3nt: TGTGCCAGCAGCTTCGTGACAGCGCGGGAAGCTTTCTTT

abundance: -
v_gene: TRBV6-2/TRBV6-3
len: 13
j_gene: TRBJ1-2
d_gene: TRBD1
CDR3aa: CASSSGQGNGYTF
CDR3nt: TGTGCCAGCAGTTCTGGACAGGGGAATGGCTACACCTTC

abundance: -
v_gene: TRBV4-2
len: 19
j_gene: TRBJ1-6
d_gene: -
CDR3aa: CASSQDPGGGDNWNSPLHF
CDR3nt: TGTGCCAGCAGCCAAGACCCGGGGGGAGGGGACAATTGGAATTCACCCCTCCACTTT

abundance: many
v_gene: TRBV11-2
len: 14
j_gene: TRBJ2-2
d_gene: TRBD1
CDR3aa: CASSHRTGRGELFF
CDR3nt: TGTGCCAGCAGCCATCGGACAGGGAGGGGGGAGCTGTTTTTT

abundance: many
v_gene: TRBV6-1
len: 15
j_gene: TRBJ2-6
d_gene: -
CDR3aa: CASTSRVSGANVLTF
CDR3nt: TGTGCCAGCACTTCCCGCGTCTCTGGGGCCAACGTCCTGACTTTC

abundance: few
v_gene: TRBV11-2
len: 12
j_gene: TRBJ2-1
d_gene: -
CDR3aa: CASSPDANEQFF
CDR3nt: TGTGCCAGCAGCCCCGATGCTAATGAGCAGTTCTTC

abundance: few
v_gene: TRBV5-1
len: 15
j_gene: TRBJ2-7
d_gene: -
CDR3aa: CASSSGLAANHEQYF
CDR3nt: TGCGCCAGCAGTTCCGGACTTGCCGCGAACCACGAGCAGTACTTC

abundance: many
v_gene: TRBV5-1
len: 16
j_gene: TRBJ1-2
d_gene: TRBD1
CDR3aa: CASRRTTGGASYGYTF
CDR3nt: TGCGCCAGCAGGAGAACGACAGGGGGGGCCAGCTATGGCTACACCTTC

abundance: -
v_gene: TRBV10-3
len: 14
j_gene: TRBJ2-7
d_gene: TRBD1
CDR3aa: CAIRSGTGAYEQYF
CDR3nt: TGTGCCATCAGATCCGGGACAGGAGCTTACGAGCAGTACTTC

abundance: many
v_gene: TRBV6-2/TRBV6-3
len: 14
j_gene: TRBJ2-5
d_gene: TRBD1
CDR3aa: CASSYGTAQETQYF
CDR3nt: TGTGCCAGCAGTTATGGGACAGCCCAAGAGACCCAGTACTTC

abundance: many
v_gene: TRBV7-7
len: 14
j_gene: TRBJ2-5
d_gene: -
CDR3aa: CASSRRIGEETQYF
CDR3nt: TGTGCTAGCAGCCGGAGGATTGGGGAAGAGACCCAGTACTTC

abundance: many
v_gene: TRBV6-2/TRBV6-3
len: 13
j_gene: TRBJ1-6
d_gene: TRBD1
CDR3aa: CASNDRGRTPLHF
CDR3nt: TGTGCCAGCAACGACAGGGGGCGAACACCCCTCCACTTT

abundance: -
v_gene: TRBV11-2
len: 18
j_gene: TRBJ2-3
d_gene: TRBD2
CDR3aa: CASTRPPSGGSGTDTQYF
CDR3nt: TGTGCCAGCACCCGACCCCCTAGCGGGGGTTCTGGCACAGATACGCAGTATTTT

abundance: many
v_gene: TRBV18
len: 14
j_gene: TRBJ2-2
d_gene: TRBD1
CDR3aa: CASSGQGGTGELFF
CDR3nt: TGTGCCAGCTCCGGACAGGGTGGCACCGGGGAGCTGTTTTTT

abundance: -
v_gene: TRBV7-9
len: 15
j_gene: TRBJ2-7
d_gene: -
CDR3aa: CASSLEEGFSYEQYF
CDR3nt: TGTGCCAGCAGCTTAGAGGAGGGTTTCAGCTACGAGCAGTACTTC

abundance: -
v_gene: TRBV12-3/TRBV12-4
len: 15
j_gene: TRBJ1-5
d_gene: -
CDR3aa: CASSLYRDFNQPQHF
CDR3nt: TGTGCCAGCAGTTTATACAGGGACTTCAATCAGCCCCAGCATTTT

abundance: -
v_gene: TRBV3-1
len: 15
j_gene: TRBJ1-5
d_gene: -
CDR3aa: CASSQGRGSNQPQHF
CDR3nt: TGTGCCAGCAGCCAAGGAAGGGGTAGCAATCAGCCCCAGCATTTT

abundance: -
v_gene: TRBV14
len: 12
j_gene: TRBJ1-1
d_gene: -
CDR3aa: CASRWGNTEAFF
CDR3nt: TGTGCCAGCAGATGGGGGAACACTGAAGCTTTCTTT

abundance: many
v_gene: TRBV7-2
len: 13
j_gene: TRBJ2-1
d_gene: -
CDR3aa: CASAVLFTTEQFF
CDR3nt: TGTGCCAGCGCCGTATTGTTTACGACGGAGCAGTTCTTC

abundance: few
v_gene: TRBV18
len: 14
j_gene: TRBJ2-6
d_gene: -
CDR3aa: CASFKPGQNNVLTF
CDR3nt: TGTGCCAGCTTTAAGCCTGGGCAGAACAACGTCCTGACTTTC

abundance: many
v_gene: TRBV20-1
len: 17
j_gene: TRBJ2-5
d_gene: -
CDR3aa: CSAVIPFRGESQETQYF
CDR3nt: TGCAGTGCTGTAATTCCCTTTAGGGGCGAGTCTCAAGAGACCCAGTACTTC

abundance: few
v_gene: TRBV6-5
len: 15
j_gene: TRBJ1-2
d_gene: -
CDR3aa: CASSYVGGDYDGYTF
CDR3nt: TGTGCCAGCAGTTACGTCGGGGGTGATTACGATGGCTACACCTTC

abundance: -
v_gene: TRBV6-5
len: 13
j_gene: TRBJ2-1
d_gene: -
CDR3aa: CASSSPGGGEQFF
CDR3nt: TGTGCCAGCAGTTCCCCGGGCGGAGGGGAGCAGTTCTTC

abundance: few
v_gene: TRBV6-5
len: 16
j_gene: TRBJ1-5
d_gene: TRBD1
CDR3aa: CASSSSGGYSNQPQHF
CDR3nt: TGTGCCAGCAGTTCATCAGGGGGGTATAGCAATCAGCCCCAGCATTTT

abundance: many
v_gene: TRBV12-3/TRBV12-4
len: 13
j_gene: TRBJ1-1
d_gene: -
CDR3aa: CASSFGLNTEAFF
CDR3nt: TGTGCCAGCAGTTTTGGGCTGAACACTGAAGCTTTCTTT

abundance: many
v_gene: TRBV13
len: 15
j_gene: TRBJ2-3
d_gene: -
CDR3aa: CASSPWDPQQNTQYF
CDR3nt: TGTGCCAGCAGCCCCTGGGACCCCCAGCAGAATACGCAGTATTTT